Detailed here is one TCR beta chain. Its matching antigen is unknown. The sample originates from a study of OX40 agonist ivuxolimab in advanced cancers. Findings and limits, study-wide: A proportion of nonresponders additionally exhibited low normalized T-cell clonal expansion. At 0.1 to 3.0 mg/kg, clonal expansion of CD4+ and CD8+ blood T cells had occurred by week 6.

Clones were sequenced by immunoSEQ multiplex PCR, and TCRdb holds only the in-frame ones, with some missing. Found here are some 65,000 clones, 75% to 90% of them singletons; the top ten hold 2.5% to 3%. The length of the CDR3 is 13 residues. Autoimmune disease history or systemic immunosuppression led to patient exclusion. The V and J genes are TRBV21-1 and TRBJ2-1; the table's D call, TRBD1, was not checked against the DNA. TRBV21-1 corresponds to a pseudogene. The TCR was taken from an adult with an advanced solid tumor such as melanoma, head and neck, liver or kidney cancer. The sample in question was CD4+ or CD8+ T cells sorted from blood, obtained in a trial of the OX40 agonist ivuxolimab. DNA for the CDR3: TGTGCCAGCAGCAAAGGACAGGGCGATGAGCAGTTCTTC. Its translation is CASSKGQGDEQFF.